The 14 T cell receptor beta chains in this list originate from one sample, sequenced in a study of blood T cells in healthy people across ages. A second PCR of roughly 6 to 12 cycles used a sample-barcoded 5' primer and a J-beta primer mix. Each CDR3 protein gets one entry after TCRdb re-called the 5' RACE reads with MiXCR. The repertoire holds about 730,000 distinct CDR3 sequences, with 40% to 45% as singletons. Sequenced: blood. The receptors here all came from a woman in her sixties or seventies in good health.

On this clonotype: One end of the junction is discordant with germline, which a read error may explain. The V and J genes are TRBV9 and TRBJ1-2, with unresolved D. Germline V gene data show CDR1 as SGDLS and CDR2 as YYNGEE. This CDR3 comprises 12 residues. As DNA, the CDR3 is TGTGCCAGCAGCGTCAGTCGCTATGGCCACACCTTC. Its protein product is CASSVSRYGHTF.

V is TRBV5-1 and J is TRBJ2-1; D possibly matches TRBD1 or TRBD2 (6 bases each). The germline gives CDR1 SGHRS, CDR2 YFSETQ. The CDR3 consists of 15 residues. The ends were cut back, 2 bases at V and 12 bases at J, with 21 bases in the middle. The CDR3 region is CASSLLVGAPEGQFF. In nucleotides, the CDR3 is TGCGCCAGCAGCTTACTAGTGGGGGCGCCGGAGGGGCAGTTCTTC.

The genes are TRBV29-1 and TRBJ1-2, with 11 bases lining up with TRBD1. Per the germline V gene, CDR1 is SQVTM and CDR2 is ANQGSEA. The CDR3 covers 14 residues. V was clipped by 7 bases and J by 4 bases; unmatched bases: 8. The CDR3: CSARTGGLGYGYTF. DNA of the CDR3: TGCAGCGCACGGACAGGGGGCTTAGGCTATGGCTACACCTTC.

Many counts were recorded for this clonotype. The chain's CDR3 is CASRTPKTYEQYF. CDR3 nucleotide sequence: TGTGCCAGCAGGACACCCAAAACCTACGAGCAGTACTTC. The gene calls are TRBV6-5 and TRBJ2-7; D gene unclear. Germline V lookup: CDR1 MNHEY, CDR2 SVGAGI. Trimming left V 6 bases short and J 2 bases short, with 11 bases between. The CDR3 runs to 13 residues.

This clonotype was seen only a few times. The V call is TRBV20-1, the J call TRBJ1-5; D uncertain. The V end lost 4 bases, the J end lost 5 bases, and 15 bases lay between the germline ends. CDR3 length equals 14 residues. Germline CDR1 reads DFQATT; CDR2 reads SNEGSKA (reference sequence). The CDR3 DNA follows: TGCAGTGCTAAATCTTATTCGGCCCATCAGCCCCAGCATTTT. Translated: CSAKSYSAHQPQHF.

This clonotype was detected a few times. The gene calls are TRBV5-1 and TRBJ2-1; 10 bases fit TRBD2. This CDR3 is 16 amino acids long. Germline values: CDR1 SGHRS, CDR2 YFSETQ. With V trimmed by 4 bases and J by 6 bases, 10 bases remained unmatched. CDR3 sequence reads: CASSGGAGGPSNEQFF. Written as DNA, the CDR3 is TGCGCCAGCAGCGGCGGAGCGGGGGGGCCTAGCAATGAGCAGTTCTTC.

There are a few counts of this clonotype. The CDR3 here is CASSEVLVAGGYEQYF. DNA of the CDR3: TGTGCCAGCAGTGAAGTTCTGGTAGCAGGGGGCTACGAGCAGTACTTC. This chain uses TRBV6-1 with TRBJ2-4; 7 positions agree with TRBD1. The last part of the DNA fits TRBJ2-7 better; the J call may be wrong. The CDR3 extends over 16 amino acids. The V gene's germline CDR1 is MNHNS and CDR2 SASEGT.

This clonotype was detected only a few times. V and J are TRBV13 and TRBJ2-1; 10 nucleotides match TRBD2. V shed 0 bases and J 15 bases; nucleotides not matched to a gene: 8. CDR3 size: 14 residues. Germline values: CDR1 PRHDT, CDR2 FYEKMQ (reference sequence). This CDR3 is CASSLGLAGPQGFF. The DNA for the CDR3 is TGTGCCAGCAGCTTAGGACTAGCGGGACCCCAGGGGTTCTTC.

The rearrangement joins TRBV6-5 to TRBJ2-7, with 7 bases aligning to TRBD1. Judging by the DNA end, TRBJ2-5 fits better; the J call may be wrong. The CDR3 consists of 13 residues. Germline values: CDR1 MNHEY, CDR2 SVGAGI. In nucleotides, the CDR3 is TGTGCCAGCAGATTGACAGGGAAGGGGACCCAGTACTTC. Amino acid sequence: CASRLTGKGTQYF.

The gene calls are TRBV9 and TRBJ2-5, with 12 positions matching TRBD1. Looked up from germline, CDR1 is SGDLS and CDR2 is YYNGEE. The J segment lost 4 bases and the V segment lost 3 bases, leaving 4 bases of the junction unmatched. The CDR3 contains 15 residues. The CDR3 is CASSAGDRGLETQYF. In DNA, the CDR3 is TGTGCCAGCAGCGCTGGGGACAGGGGGCTAGAGACCCAGTACTTC.

The chain recombines TRBV5-4 with TRBJ1-4; the match to TRBD1 covers 9 bases. The junction had 7 bases not matched to a gene; V was cut back by 4 bases and J by 0 bases. Per germline, CDR1 SGHNT and CDR2 YYREEE (reference sequence). The CDR3 consists of 17 residues. The CDR3 sequence is CASSIGQGTPTNEKLFF. The CDR3, as DNA: TGTGCCAGCAGCATCGGACAGGGGACTCCAACTAATGAAAAACTGTTTTTT.

The sample holds one count of this clonotype. V and J are TRBV6-2 or TRBV6-3 and TRBJ2-7, with a tentative D call TRBD1 (6 bases). V lost 8 bases to trimming and J lost 5 bases, with 19 bases between them. The CDR3 has 14 amino acids. Germline-derived CDR1 and CDR2 are MNHEY and SVGEGT. The CDR3 nucleotides read TGTGCCAGCGGCTCCGGGATCAGGGGCGACGAGCAGTACTTC. Its translation: CASGSGIRGDEQYF.

This clonotype came up a few times. V gene TRBV6-1 combines with J gene TRBJ2-1; TRBD1 matches at 11 bases. The V gene's germline CDR1 is MNHNS and CDR2 SASEGT. V dropped 6 bases and J dropped 10; count of bases not matched to a gene: 11. The CDR3 contains 15 residues. The CDR3 DNA reads as TGTGCCAGCAGCCAGATTGGACAGGGGGCGGGGGAGCAGTTCTTC. Translation gives CASSQIGQGAGEQFF.

This clonotype is a singleton in its sample. The rearrangement joins TRBV25-1 to TRBJ2-7; no firm D call. The ends were cut back, 9 bases at V and 8 bases at J, with 17 bases in the middle. The CDR3 runs to 12 residues. The germline gives CDR1 MGHDK, CDR2 SYGVNS. In DNA form, the CDR3 reads TGTGCCAGTACTGACCGAGCGTTCAAGCAGTACTTC. Its protein product is CASTDRAFKQYF.